Below, 6 T cell receptor beta chains from the same sample are listed, as sequenced in a study of blood T cell repertoires in COVID-19. Sequenced by immunoSEQ multiplex PCR; TCRdb stores in-frame clones only, minus some. The table records about 69,000 clones, 75% to 90% of them present only once. The source material was peripheral blood. The receptors derive from a man aged 35 to 55 with COVID-19, enrolled during active disease.

The chain uses TRBV28 and TRBJ1-1, with TRBD1 identical over 7 bases. V lost 5 bases, J lost 4 bases, and 16 bases stayed unmatched. Germline assignment: CDR1 MDHEN and CDR2 SYDVKM. The CDR3 is 17 residues long. CDR3 protein: CASSATGAKGPSTEAFF. The CDR3 nucleotides are TGTGCCAGCAGTGCTACAGGGGCGAAAGGGCCAAGCACTGAAGCTTTCTTT. Based on the CDR3 plus reference TRBV28 and TRBJ1-1, the full variable domain is DVKVTQSSRYLVKRTGEKVFLECVQDMDHENMFWYRQDPGLGLRLIYFSYDVKMKEKGDIPEGYSVSREKKERFSLILESASTNQTSMYLCASSATGAKGPSTEAFFGQGTRLTVV.

V and J are TRBV2 and TRBJ2-2, with D perhaps matching TRBD1 (7 bases). Looked up from germline, CDR1 is SNHLY and CDR2 is FYNNEI. The CDR3 is 14 residues long. Between the trimmed V and J ends, which lost 6 bases and 6 bases, there was a span of 14 bases. CDR3 region: CASSSEGTAGELFF. The DNA for the CDR3 is TGTGCCAGCAGCTCGGAGGGGACAGCCGGGGAGCTGTTTTTT.

This clone came up a few times. The rearrangement links TRBV21-1 to TRBJ2-7; TRBD1, the table's D call, was not compared with the DNA. TRBV21-1 represents a pseudogene. This CDR3 comprises 13 residues. Here the CDR3 DNA reads TGTGCCAGCAGCAAATCTAGGGGGAACGAGCAGTACTTC. It yields the protein CASSKSRGNEQYF.

This clone was found once. The gene calls are TRBV7-9 and TRBJ2-1; maybe TRBD2 (7 bases). Trimming took off 8 bases at V and 3 bases at J, with 11 bases between the two ends. The germline V gene has CDR1 SEHNR and CDR2 FQNEAQ (reference sequence). The CDR3 sequence is 13 residues long. Here the CDR3 DNA reads TGTGCCAGCGAGGGGGGGAACTACAATGAGCAGTTCTTC. Amino acids: CASEGGNYNEQFF.

This clone was detected only once. This rearrangement joins TRBV21-1 to TRBJ1-5; the table calls TRBD1, which could not be checked here. TRBV21-1 corresponds to a pseudogene. CDR3 length equals 14 residues. As DNA, the CDR3 is TGTGCCAGCAGCCCGGGACAGGTTTATCAGCCCCAGCATTTT. Translating it yields CASSPGQVYQPQHF.

The V and J genes are TRBV10-3 and TRBJ2-1; 8 bases are shared with TRBD2. Per the germline V gene, CDR1 is ENHRY and CDR2 is SYGVKD. This CDR3 region has 15 residues. Losses at the gene ends were 2 bases for V and 4 bases for J; bases not matched to a gene: 4. CDR3 in DNA: TGTGCCATCAGTGAGGGGGCGGGGGGATACAATGAGCAGTTCTTC. Its protein product is CAISEGAGGYNEQFF.